These 32 T cell receptor beta chains came from one sample sequenced in a study of STAT5B mutations in CD4+ large granular lymphocyte leukemia. Produced via immunoSEQ multiplex PCR; TCRdb's table is partial and in-frame only. This sample has 20,000 to 25,000 clones, with 79% found just once. Sequencing was performed on CD4+ T cells from blood buffy coats. These receptors came from a human donor in good health.

The DNA of the CDR3 is TGTGCCAGCAGCACCTACCCGGCGACTAGCGGGAACGCCTACGAGCAGTACTTC. Translation gives CASSTYPATSGNAYEQYF. The chain recombines TRBV7-6 with TRBJ2-7; TRBD2 agrees at 11 bases. This CDR3 spans 18 amino acids. CDR1 is SGHVS and CDR2 is FNYEAQ in the germline V gene. Unmatched junction bases numbered 14, after V lost 5 bases and J lost 2 bases.

The chain is built from TRBV19 and TRBJ1-5; unclear D gene. V was pared by 6 bases and J by 3 bases, with 15 bases between. The CDR3 runs to 15 residues. Looked up from germline, CDR1 is LNHDA and CDR2 is SQIVND (reference sequence). CDR3 in DNA: TGTGCCAGTAGAAACGGGCAGAGTAACAATCAGCCCCAGCATTTT. Residues: CASRNGQSNNQPQHF.

The rearrangement links TRBV6-1 to TRBJ1-5; the D is unclear. The CDR3 is made up of 15 amino acids. From germline, CDR1 is MNHNS and CDR2 SASEGT. Trimming removed 2 bases at V and 0 bases at J, with 8 bases between. The CDR3: CASSERLYSNQPQHF. In DNA, the CDR3 is TGTGCCAGCAGTGAACGACTATATAGCAATCAGCCCCAGCATTTT.

V usage is TRBV2 and J usage is TRBJ1-5, with D maybe TRBD1 (5 bases). Germline V gene lookup returns CDR1 SNHLY and CDR2 FYNNEI. This CDR3 spans 13 amino acids. Trimming cost V 4 bases and J 6 bases, with 10 bases left between them. Here the CDR3 DNA reads TGTGCCAGCAGTGGGCAGGGCTTTCAGCCCCAGCATTTT. Translated, it gives CASSGQGFQPQHF.

This chain links TRBV11-2 with TRBJ2-2, with D perhaps being TRBD1 or TRBD2 (5 bases each). The length of the CDR3 is 15 residues. Germline V lookup: CDR1 SGHAT, CDR2 FQNNGV. V dropped 4 bases and J dropped 1 base, with 10 bases sitting between them. The CDR3 region has the DNA TGTGCCAGCAGCTGGGGGAGAGGGAACACCGGGGAGCTGTTTTTT. This codes for CASSWGRGNTGELFF. The full variable domain, rest sourced from reference TRBV11-2 and TRBJ2-2, is EAGVAQSPRYKIIEKRQSVAFWCNPISGHATLYWYQQILGQGPKLLIQFQNNGVVDDSQLPKDRFSAERLKGVDSTLKIQPAKLEDSAVYLCASSWGRGNTGELFFGEGSRLTVL.

V usage is TRBV2 and J usage is TRBJ2-3; 10 bases align to TRBD2. Germline values: CDR1 SNHLY, CDR2 FYNNEI. The CDR3 has 16 amino acids. V lost 6 bases to trimming and J lost 4 bases; unmatched junction nucleotides: 10. The CDR3 nucleotides are TGTGCCAGCAGGGGAGCGGGAGGGCCCTCTTCAGATACGCAGTATTTT. Protein product: CASRGAGGPSSDTQYF.

The sample holds a few counts of this clone. The chain uses TRBV11-2 and TRBJ1-1; D not certain. Per the germline V gene, CDR1 is SGHAT and CDR2 is FQNNGV. This CDR3 region has 14 residues. Trimming pared 3 bases from V and 1 base from J, leaving 9 bases between. CDR3 sequence: CASSFWRRNTEAFF. The CDR3 nucleotides read TGTGCCAGCAGCTTTTGGAGGAGGAACACTGAAGCTTTCTTT.

The rearrangement joins TRBV7-8 to TRBJ2-5; 9 bases agree with TRBD2. The V segment lost 8 bases and the J segment 2 bases; nucleotides outside the gene matches: 9. CDR3 length: 15 residues. Per germline, CDR1 SGHVS and CDR2 FQNEAQ. The CDR3 DNA follows: TGTGCCAGCCTTTATAGCGGGAGTCTACAAGAGACCCAGTACTTC. The encoded protein is CASLYSGSLQETQYF.

This clone was detected only a few times. The chain joins TRBV7-9 to TRBJ1-3; no clear D. Trimming removed 5 bases at V and 2 bases at J, with 4 bases between. The CDR3 is made up of 12 amino acids. The germline CDR1 and CDR2 sequences are SEHNR and FQNEAQ (reference sequence). CDR3 sequence reads: CASSPPGNTIYF. The CDR3 DNA sequence: TGTGCCAGCAGCCCCCCTGGAAACACCATATATTTT. Together with reference TRBV7-9 and TRBJ1-3, the CDR3 gives the full variable domain: DTGVSQNPRHKITKRGQNVTFRCDPISEHNRLYWYRQTLGQGPEFLTYFQNEAQLEKSRLLSDRFSAERPKGSFSTLEIQRTEQGDSAMYLCASSPPGNTIYFGEGSWLTVV.

The rearrangement uses TRBV27 and TRBJ2-7; 9 bases align to TRBD2. The CDR3 runs to 15 residues. V dropped 6 bases and J dropped 4; count of bases not matched to a gene: 10. Germline V gene lookup returns CDR1 MNHEY and CDR2 SMNVEV (reference sequence). Here the CDR3 DNA reads TGTGCCAGCAGACCCCTCGGACTAGCGAGGTACGAGCAGTACTTC. This codes for CASRPLGLARYEQYF.

The V call is TRBV5-4, the J call TRBJ1-1; D remains unclear. V was cut by 1 base and J by 4 bases, with 8 bases left in between. Per germline, CDR1 SGHNT and CDR2 YYREEE (reference sequence). This CDR3 comprises 13 residues. DNA of the CDR3: TGTGCCAGCAGCTTGCCGGGTATCACTGAAGCTTTCTTT. Translating gives CASSLPGITEAFF.

This sequence joins TRBV10-3 and TRBJ1-4; the match to TRBD1 covers 9 bases. The CDR3 has 18 residues. Germline V gene data show CDR1 as ENHRY and CDR2 as SYGVKD. V lost 5 bases, J lost 0 bases, and 10 bases stayed unmatched. The CDR3 bases are TGTGCCATCAGTCGGGACAGGGTTCAGCCCACAACTAATGAAAAACTGTTTTTT. This encodes CAISRDRVQPTTNEKLFF.

The chain employs TRBV19 and TRBJ1-2; 9 bases fit TRBD1. CDR3 length equals 17 residues. Germline V gives CDR1 LNHDA, CDR2 SQIVND (reference sequence). Trimming at V came to 5 bases and at J to 4 bases, leaving 14 bases not matched to a gene. This CDR3 reads CASSPRTGVFVGYGYTF. Here the CDR3 DNA reads TGTGCCAGTAGTCCTCGGACAGGGGTCTTCGTTGGCTATGGCTACACCTTC. The full variable domain, in which reference TRBV19 and TRBJ1-2 provide the parts outside the CDR3, is DGGITQSPKYLFRKEGQNVTLSCEQNLNHDAMYWYRQDPGQGLRLIYYSQIVNDFQKGDIAEGYSVSREKKESFPLTVTSAQKNPTAFYLCASSPRTGVFVGYGYTFGSGTRLTVV.

The gene calls are TRBV27 and TRBJ1-4; D is unresolved. The CDR3 runs 16 residues. The germline V and J ends were trimmed by 5 bases and 0 bases, with 13 bases remaining between them. Germline V gives CDR1 MNHEY, CDR2 SMNVEV (reference sequence). This CDR3 reads CASSPTRTTTNEKLFF. The CDR3 DNA reads TGTGCCAGCAGTCCCACTCGGACTACAACTAATGAAAAACTGTTTTTT.

This sequence joins TRBV11-3 and TRBJ2-5; D gene uncertain. The CDR3 contains 13 residues. V was trimmed by 3 bases and J by 2 bases, leaving 7 bases between them. Germline V gives CDR1 SGHNT, CDR2 YENEEA. The CDR3 DNA follows: TGTGCCAGCAGCTTGGAGCGTCAAGAGACCCAGTACTTC. Its protein is CASSLERQETQYF.

The chain recombines TRBV18 with TRBJ1-4; a possible D gene is TRBD1 (6 bases). Trimming stripped 6 bases from V and 8 bases from J, with 22 bases between. CDR1 and CDR2 from the germline V gene are KGHSH and LQKENI. The CDR3 consists of 16 residues. As DNA, the CDR3 is TGTGCCAGCTCTCCGAGCGGGACACGGAGGGAGGAAAAACTGTTTTTT. Translating gives CASSPSGTRREEKLFF.

This clone was detected only once. The chain combines TRBV11-2 with TRBJ2-3; D gene unclear. Germline V gene lookup returns CDR1 SGHAT and CDR2 FQNNGV. The CDR3 length is 11 residues. The germline V and J ends were trimmed by 1 base and 5 bases, with 1 base remaining between them. In DNA, the CDR3 is TGTGCCAGCAGCTTAGTAGATACGCAGTATTTT. It is translated as CASSLVDTQYF.

V gene TRBV29-1 combines with J gene TRBJ1-5, with 12 bases fitting TRBD1. The J segment lost 9 bases and the V segment lost 7 bases, leaving 7 bases of the junction unmatched. Germline V lookup: CDR1 SQVTM, CDR2 ANQGSEA. The CDR3 spans 13 residues. CDR3 sequence reads: CSAQGQGAGPQHF. The CDR3 nucleotides read TGCAGCGCTCAGGGACAGGGGGCTGGGCCCCAGCATTTT.

This clone was seen a single time. The rearrangement links TRBV10-3 to TRBJ1-2; D is unresolved. Trimming cost V 2 bases and J 4 bases, with 5 bases left between them. Germline-derived CDR1 and CDR2 are ENHRY and SYGVKD. This CDR3 contains 12 residues. CDR3 coding DNA: TGTGCCATCAGTGAGGGCACCTATGGCTACACCTTC. Protein: CAISEGTYGYTF.

The chain uses TRBV5-4 and TRBJ2-5; possible D gene TRBD2, 6 bases. The germline V gene encodes CDR1 SGHNT and CDR2 YYREEE (reference sequence). CDR3 size: 17 residues. The V end was cut by 3 bases, the J end by 5 bases, with 23 bases between. In DNA form, the CDR3 reads TGTGCCAGCAGCTCAACGGTGGCTGGCGGGACTGTGGAGACCCAGTACTTC. Its translation is CASSSTVAGGTVETQYF.

This sequence joins TRBV19 and TRBJ1-1, with a weak D call TRBD1 (5 bases). This CDR3 comprises 14 residues. CDR1 LNHDA and CDR2 SQIVND come from the germline V gene (reference sequence). Trimming pared 1 base from V and 7 bases from J, leaving 13 bases between. As DNA, the CDR3 is TGTGCCAGTAGTATAGCCAACTCCGGGGGTGAAGCTTTCTTT. Residues: CASSIANSGGEAFF.

The rearrangement uses TRBV19 and TRBJ1-5; 9 bases agree with TRBD1. The germline V gene has CDR1 LNHDA and CDR2 SQIVND (reference sequence). This CDR3 is built from 15 residues. Trimming cost V 8 bases and J 4 bases; bases outside gene matches: 9. The CDR3 loop reads CASQKMTGGNQPQHF. The CDR3 DNA reads as TGTGCCAGTCAGAAAATGACAGGGGGGAATCAGCCCCAGCATTTT. Complete variable domain (other parts from reference TRBV19 and TRBJ1-5): DGGITQSPKYLFRKEGQNVTLSCEQNLNHDAMYWYRQDPGQGLRLIYYSQIVNDFQKGDIAEGYSVSREKKESFPLTVTSAQKNPTAFYLCASQKMTGGNQPQHFGDGTRLSIL.

This chain links TRBV7-2 with TRBJ1-5; D not resolved. The CDR3 covers 15 residues. CDR1 is SGHTA and CDR2 is FQGNSA in the germline V gene. The V end was cut by 0 bases, the J end by 3 bases, with 9 bases between. The CDR3 nucleotides are TGTGCCAGCAGCTTAGCAGGCAGCCTCAATCAGCCCCAGCATTTT. This sequence encodes CASSLAGSLNQPQHF.

The chain has TRBV9 and TRBJ2-1, with 12 bases matching TRBD2. The germline V gene encodes CDR1 SGDLS and CDR2 YYNGEE. CDR3 size: 17 residues. V lost 4 bases to trimming and J lost 9 bases; unmatched junction nucleotides: 14. CDR3 DNA sequence: TGTGCCAGCAGCACCCCGGGAACTAGCGGGAGGTCAGTTGAGCAGTTCTTC. It translates to CASSTPGTSGRSVEQFF.

V and J are TRBV6-1 and TRBJ2-2; no reliable D call. V was clipped by 4 bases and J by 0 bases, with 6 bases between them. This CDR3 has 14 amino acids. Germline CDR1 MNHNS, CDR2 SASEGT. The CDR3 loop is CASSVGSNTGELFF. CDR3 DNA: TGTGCCAGCAGTGTCGGATCGAACACCGGGGAGCTGTTTTTT.

This clone was seen just once. This sequence joins TRBV5-1 and TRBJ2-1, with TRBD1 matching 7 bases. Trimming took 2 bases from V and 4 from J; bases not matched to a gene: 3. The CDR3 contains 14 residues. Germline-derived CDR1 and CDR2 are SGHRS and YFSETQ. Here the CDR3 reads CASSLGTVYNEQFF. CDR3 DNA sequence: TGCGCCAGCAGCTTAGGGACAGTATACAATGAGCAGTTCTTC.

V is TRBV2 and J is TRBJ1-1; the match to TRBD1 covers 9 bases. Germline-derived CDR1 and CDR2 are SNHLY and FYNNEI. Trimming took 10 bases from V and 2 from J; bases not matched to a gene: 8. The CDR3 has 14 residues. CDR3 amino acids: CANVPGQGNTEAFF. The CDR3 nucleotides read TGTGCCAACGTCCCGGGACAGGGCAACACTGAAGCTTTCTTT.

The chain combines TRBV18 with TRBJ2-3; 9 bases agree with TRBD2. Germline CDR1 and CDR2: KGHSH and LQKENI. The CDR3 length is 17 residues. V was pared by 2 bases and J by 0 bases, with 6 bases of the junction left unmatched. This CDR3 reads CASSPVTSGLSTDTQYF. CDR3 sequence (DNA): TGTGCCAGCTCACCAGTGACTAGCGGATTAAGCACAGATACGCAGTATTTT.

The sample holds a few counts of this clone. The chain combines TRBV5-4 with TRBJ2-7, with TRBD2 identical over 13 bases. With V trimmed by 2 bases and J by 3 bases, 5 bases remained unmatched. The CDR3 spans 16 residues. The V gene's germline CDR1 is SGHNT and CDR2 YYREEE (reference sequence). This chain's CDR3 is CASSLGTSGNGYEQYF. CDR3 nucleotide sequence: TGTGCCAGCAGCTTAGGGACTAGCGGGAACGGCTACGAGCAGTACTTC.

This clone appeared a single time. V usage is TRBV6-1 and J usage is TRBJ2-7; D may be TRBD2 (6 bases). CDR1 MNHNS and CDR2 SASEGT come from the germline V gene. V lost 2 bases and J lost 2, with 16 bases in between. There are 16 residues in the CDR3. The CDR3 DNA is TGTGCCAGCAGTGAAAACCTTCGCGGGGATACCTACGAGCAGTACTTC. Translation gives CASSENLRGDTYEQYF.

The V gene is TRBV6-1, the J gene TRBJ1-5; D possibly corresponds to TRBD1 (5 bases). Trimming pared 4 bases from V and 1 base from J, leaving 14 bases between. The CDR3 has 16 residues. Per the germline V gene, CDR1 is MNHNS and CDR2 is SASEGT. The CDR3 nucleotides are TGTGCCAGCAGTGGGAAAGGGGACGAGAGCAATCAGCCCCAGCATTTT. Translated, it gives CASSGKGDESNQPQHF.

This clone was observed a few times. The chain recombines TRBV10-3 with TRBJ2-2, with D uncertain. Germline lookup yields CDR1 ENHRY and CDR2 SYGVKD. Trimming shortened V by 2 bases and J by 1 base, and 5 bases separated the two germline ends. The CDR3 is 14 amino acids. DNA for the CDR3: TGTGCCATCAGTGAGCTACAGAACACCGGGGAGCTGTTTTTT. Its translation is CAISELQNTGELFF.